The entry below gives a single TCR beta chain sequence along with its context. While infection was still active, Seattle patients were enrolled and then followed longitudinally. These data are taken from a study of blood T cell repertoires in COVID-19. Across the whole study: PBMCs, B-cell-depleted T cells, or T cells were the source of the cDNA or gDNA that made up the material.

The CDR3 has 14 residues. V was pared by 2 bases and J by 7 bases, with 2 bases of the junction left unmatched. Germline V gene sequence: CDR1 SGHTS, CDR2 YDEGEE. Under the authors' procedure: Amplification from reference gene primers served as the basis for estimated nucleated cell counts. Clones were sequenced by immunoSEQ multiplex PCR, and TCRdb holds only the in-frame ones, with some missing. V, J and clone size are taken as reported in that table, and D and trimming were inferred from the DNA itself. The sample holds some 260,000 clones; about 91% are singletons and the top ten take about 5.9%.

Material: peripheral blood. V gene TRBV5-8 combines with J gene TRBJ1-4; 10 nucleotides line up with TRBD1. The receptor comes from a woman aged 25-40 years with COVID-19, enrolled during active disease. CDR3 sequence (DNA): TGTGCCAGCAGCTTAGGGACAGGGGCTGAAAAACTGTTTTTT. Encoded protein: CASSLGTGAEKLFF.